The present TCR beta chain was sequenced within a study of post-analysis software for immune sequencing data. Study-level background: Some patients lacked subtype; others had relapsing-remitting, secondary progressive or progressive-relapsing disease. Whole-study results and caveats: F measure clustering grouped samples strongly by preparation batch. Among 5 or 6 TRBV segments more frequent in patients than controls were TRBV5-6, TRBV5-1 and TRBV20-1.

Concerning this clonotype itself: Its antigen is still unknown.

V lost 6 bases and J 1 base, leaving 7 bases between the germline ends. Germline CDR1 reads MNHEY; CDR2 reads SVGAGI. The CDR3 runs to 13 residues. The TCR beta cDNA libraries carried unique molecular identifiers. TCRdb re-analysed the PCR reads in MiXCR, keeping a single row per CDR3 protein. Of some 500,000 distinct CDR3 sequences in the sample, around 40% are singletons; the top ten hold 9% to 13%. Sequenced sample: blood. The chain combines TRBV6-5 with TRBJ1-5; no definite D call. This TCR was recovered from a girl under 18 with multiple sclerosis. The CDR3: CASSPMSNQPQHF. The CDR3 DNA reads TGTGCCAGCAGCCCGATGAGCAATCAGCCCCAGCATTTT.